A selection of T cell receptor beta chains follows, all from one sample in a study of human T cells and chemical hapten exposure. TCRdb re-derived calls from the RACE reads in MiXCR, one entry per CDR3 protein. In the table there are around 52,000 distinct CDR3 sequences, 7% to 10% of which are singletons. The sample was whole blood, taken in connection with sensitization to the hapten diphenylcyclopropenone (DPC). The receptors originated from a woman aged 40 to 50 with alopecia areata. Some clones in this sample may be carry-over from other donors' samples. The CDR3 runs from the conserved cysteine through the conserved F or W. A D gene is named only where the DNA matches it firmly. Some rows have no size entry. The others give once, few or many, or a class for an expanded clone.

V gene	D gene	J gene	clone size	CDR3 protein	CDR3 DNA
TRBV7-9	NA	TRBJ2-5	NA	CASRSGTVQETQYF	TGTGCCAGCAGGTCCGGGACTGTACAAGAGACCCAGTACTTC
TRBV7-2	TRBD2	TRBJ2-3	NA	CASSLGLADPDTQYF	TGTGCCAGCAGCTTAGGGCTAGCGGACCCAGATACGCAGTATTTT
TRBV4-1	TRBD1	TRBJ1-6	few	CASSQDPQGRSNNSPLHF	TGCGCCAGCAGCCAAGATCCACAGGGGCGTTCAAATAATTCACCCCTCCACTTT
TRBV4-2	NA	TRBJ1-2	NA	CASSQGGGGYTF	TGTGCCAGCAGCCAAGGGGGGGGTGGCTACACCTTC
TRBV30	TRBD1	TRBJ2-2	NA	CAWSFPGGDTGELFF	TGTGCCTGGAGTTTCCCAGGGGGTGACACCGGGGAGCTGTTTTTT
TRBV7-9	TRBD1	TRBJ2-2	many	CASSLADRGDTGELFF	TGTGCCAGCAGCTTAGCCGACAGGGGAGACACCGGGGAGCTGTTTTTT
TRBV5-6	TRBD2	TRBJ2-1	many	CASSPGTRSRWQFF	TGTGCCAGCAGCCCCGGGACTAGGTCCCGATGGCAGTTCTTC
TRBV29-1	NA	TRBJ1-1	NA	CSVGTWNTEAFF	TGCAGCGTTGGCACATGGAACACTGAAGCTTTCTTT
TRBV28	NA	TRBJ1-2	NA	CASSPATMYGYTF	TGTGCCAGCAGCCCGGCAACCATGTATGGCTACACCTTC
TRBV12-5	NA	TRBJ1-1	NA	CASALTGTEAFF	TGTGCTAGTGCCTTGACAGGTACTGAAGCTTTCTTT
TRBV29-1	NA	TRBJ2-7	many	CSVNQGGVSEQYF	TGCAGCGTTAATCAAGGGGGGGTCTCGGAGCAGTACTTC
TRBV6-2/TRBV6-3	NA	TRBJ1-2	NA	CASSNGAYGYTF	TGTGCCAGCAGTAACGGGGCCTATGGCTACACCTTC
TRBV11-3	TRBD2	TRBJ2-3	few	CASSSGLAVTDTQYF	TGTGCCAGCAGCTCCGGACTAGCAGTTACAGATACGCAGTATTTT
TRBV18	TRBD1	TRBJ1-4	NA	CASSRDRAEKLFF	TGTGCCAGCTCACGGGACAGGGCTGAAAAACTGTTTTTT
TRBV2	TRBD2	TRBJ2-1	many	CASRTSGGDNEQFF	TGTGCCAGCAGGACTAGCGGGGGGGACAATGAGCAGTTCTTC
TRBV5-1	TRBD1	TRBJ1-2	many	CASSGDRAAGYTF	TGCGCCAGCAGCGGGGACAGGGCGGCCGGCTACACCTTC
TRBV2	TRBD1	TRBJ1-5	many	CASSGDREVQPQHF	TGTGCCAGCAGCGGGGACAGGGAGGTTCAGCCCCAGCATTTT
TRBV5-1	NA	TRBJ2-3	many	CASSLESGWTDTQYF	TGCGCCAGCAGCTTGGAGTCAGGGTGGACAGATACGCAGTATTTT
TRBV12-3/TRBV12-4	NA	TRBJ2-7	few	CASSLTGTPGEQYF	TGTGCCAGCAGTTTGACCGGGACCCCGGGGGAGCAGTACTTC
TRBV3-1	NA	TRBJ2-7	NA	CASSQDLMGGYEQYF	TGTGCCAGCAGCCAAGATTTGATGGGCGGCTACGAGCAGTACTTC
TRBV6-5	TRBD1	TRBJ2-2	many	CASRRQGGGELFF	TGTGCCAGCAGGCGACAGGGGGGCGGGGAGCTGTTTTTT
TRBV6-1	TRBD2	TRBJ2-5	many	CASSAGGGAAETQYF	TGTGCCAGCAGTGCGGGCGGGGGGGCCGCGGAGACCCAGTACTTC
TRBV4-1	TRBD2	TRBJ2-1	NA	CASSHPGTSINEQFF	TGCGCCAGCAGCCACCCCGGGACTAGCATAAATGAGCAGTTCTTC
TRBV10-2	NA	TRBJ2-1	many	CASSTGLYNEQFF	TGCGCCAGCAGCACCGGACTTTACAATGAGCAGTTCTTC
TRBV20-1	NA	TRBJ2-3	NA	CSAPSSTDTQYF	TGCAGTGCTCCGAGCTCAACGGATACGCAGTATTTT
TRBV19	TRBD2	TRBJ2-1	many	CASSTGLASVDEQFF	TGTGCCAGTAGTACCGGACTAGCTTCTGTCGATGAGCAGTTCTTC
TRBV27	NA	TRBJ2-2	many	CASTFLDWFNTGELFF	TGTGCCAGCACCTTCTTGGATTGGTTTAACACCGGGGAGCTGTTTTTT
TRBV28	NA	TRBJ1-6	many	CASSIVTGNSPLHF	TGTGCCAGCAGCATTGTTACAGGGAATTCACCCCTCCACTTT
TRBV3-1	NA	TRBJ2-5	few	CASSSYREETQYF	TGTGCCAGCAGCTCCTACAGGGAAGAGACCCAGTACTTC
TRBV18	NA	TRBJ1-1	NA	CASSNYTGNFEAFF	TGTGCCAGCTCAAATTATACAGGGAACTTTGAAGCTTTCTTT
TRBV27	TRBD1	TRBJ1-3	NA	CASRQGSVSGNTIYF	TGTGCCAGCCGACAGGGGTCAGTCTCTGGAAACACCATATATTTT
TRBV18	NA	TRBJ2-7	many	CASSAGLSYEQYF	TGTGCCAGCTCAGCGGGCCTCTCCTACGAGCAGTACTTC
TRBV7-2	TRBD2	TRBJ2-5	many	CASSYGSGAYQETQYF	TGTGCCAGCAGCTATGGTAGCGGGGCCTACCAAGAGACCCAGTACTTC
TRBV6-2/TRBV6-3	NA	TRBJ2-2	many	CASSLAETNTGELFF	TGTGCCAGCAGTTTAGCGGAGACGAACACCGGGGAGCTGTTTTTT
TRBV6-2/TRBV6-3	NA	TRBJ2-7	many	CASSYSQSSYEQYF	TGTGCCAGCAGTTATTCCCAGAGCTCCTACGAGCAGTACTTC
TRBV28	NA	TRBJ2-2	few	CASSPPGELFF	TGTGCCAGCAGTCCCCCCGGGGAGCTGTTTTTT
TRBV4-1	TRBD1	TRBJ1-5	many	CASSQTDTGASNQPQHF	TGCGCCAGCAGCCAAACTGACACAGGGGCGAGCAATCAGCCCCAGCATTTT
TRBV7-9	NA	TRBJ2-1	many	CASSLAGGPYTTYNEQFF	TGTGCCAGCAGCTTAGCAGGGGGTCCCTACACCACCTACAATGAGCAGTTCTTC
TRBV6-1	TRBD1	TRBJ2-7	few	CATDPGTGGFAEQYF	TGTGCCACCGATCCCGGGACAGGGGGTTTCGCCGAGCAGTACTTC
TRBV6-6	TRBD2	TRBJ2-3	few	CASSYLASGGTDTQYF	TGTGCCAGCAGTTACCTGGCTAGCGGGGGCACAGATACGCAGTATTTT